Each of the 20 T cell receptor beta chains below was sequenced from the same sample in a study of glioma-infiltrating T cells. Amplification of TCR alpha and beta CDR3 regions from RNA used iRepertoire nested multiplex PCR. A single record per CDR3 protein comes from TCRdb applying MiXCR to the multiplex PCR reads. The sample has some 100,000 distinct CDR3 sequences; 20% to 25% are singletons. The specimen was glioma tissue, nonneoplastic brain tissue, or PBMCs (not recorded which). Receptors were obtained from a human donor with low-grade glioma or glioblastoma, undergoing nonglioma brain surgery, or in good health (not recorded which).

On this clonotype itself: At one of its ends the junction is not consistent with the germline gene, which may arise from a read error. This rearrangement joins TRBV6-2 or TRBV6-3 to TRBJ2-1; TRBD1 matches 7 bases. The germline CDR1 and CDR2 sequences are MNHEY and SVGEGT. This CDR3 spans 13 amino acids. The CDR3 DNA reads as TGTGCCATCCAGACAGGGTCCTACACTGAGCAGTTCTTC. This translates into CAIQTGSYTEQFF.

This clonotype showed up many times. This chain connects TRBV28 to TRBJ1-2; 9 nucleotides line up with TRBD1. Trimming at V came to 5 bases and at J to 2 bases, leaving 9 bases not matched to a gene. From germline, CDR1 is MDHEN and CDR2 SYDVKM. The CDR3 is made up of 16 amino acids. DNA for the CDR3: TGTGCCAGCAGTCTACCTTCCGGGACAGGGAACTATGGCTACACCTTC. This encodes CASSLPSGTGNYGYTF.

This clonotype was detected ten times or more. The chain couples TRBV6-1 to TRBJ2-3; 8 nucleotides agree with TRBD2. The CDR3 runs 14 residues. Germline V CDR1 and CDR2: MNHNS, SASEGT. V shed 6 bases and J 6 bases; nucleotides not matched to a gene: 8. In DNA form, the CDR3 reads TGTGCCAGCAGGCCGGGGGGGTTCGGGGATACGCAGTATTTT. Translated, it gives CASRPGGFGDTQYF.

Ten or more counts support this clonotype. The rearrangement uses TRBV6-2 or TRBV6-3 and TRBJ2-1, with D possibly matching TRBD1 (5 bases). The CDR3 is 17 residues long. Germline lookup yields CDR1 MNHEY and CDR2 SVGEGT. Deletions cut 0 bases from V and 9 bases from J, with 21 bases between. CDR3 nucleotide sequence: TGTGCCAGCAGTTACTCGATACACAGTCTCGGGCAGGGTGAGCAGTTCTTC. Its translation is CASSYSIHSLGQGEQFF.

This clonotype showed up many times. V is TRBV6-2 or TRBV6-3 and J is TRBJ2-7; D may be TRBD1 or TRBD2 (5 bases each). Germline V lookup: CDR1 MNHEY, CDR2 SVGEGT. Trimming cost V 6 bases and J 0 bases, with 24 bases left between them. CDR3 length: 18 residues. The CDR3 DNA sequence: TGTGCCAGCAGCTTACTATTCTCGGGACGTAGGAGCTCCTACGAGCAGTACTTC. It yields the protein CASSLLFSGRRSSYEQYF.

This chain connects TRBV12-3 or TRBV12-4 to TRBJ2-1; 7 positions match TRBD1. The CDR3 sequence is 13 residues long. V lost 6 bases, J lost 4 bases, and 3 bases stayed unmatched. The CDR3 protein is CASSQTGYNEQFF. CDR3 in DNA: TGTGCCAGCAGCCAGACAGGGTACAATGAGCAGTTCTTC.

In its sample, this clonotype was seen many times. The CDR3 reads CASSQDGKDTQYF. The CDR3 DNA is TGCGCCAGCAGCCAAGACGGAAAAGATACGCAGTATTTT. The chain combines TRBV4-1 with TRBJ2-3; D remains ambiguous. The CDR3 consists of 13 residues. In germline, CDR1 is MGHRA, CDR2 YSYEKL. Trimming took off 0 bases at V and 5 bases at J, with 6 bases between the two ends.

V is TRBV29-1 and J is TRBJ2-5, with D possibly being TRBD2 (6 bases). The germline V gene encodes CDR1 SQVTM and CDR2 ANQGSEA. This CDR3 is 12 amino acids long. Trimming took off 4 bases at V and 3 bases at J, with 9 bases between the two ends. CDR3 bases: TGCAGCGTTGGGTGGGGGGAAGAGACCCAGTACTTC. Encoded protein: CSVGWGEETQYF.

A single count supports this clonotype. CDR3 amino acids: CSAGDSNEQYF. In nucleotides, the CDR3 is TGCAGTGCTGGGGACAGCAACGAGCAGTACTTC. V and J are TRBV20-1 and TRBJ2-7; 7 nucleotides agree with TRBD1. In germline, CDR1 is DFQATT, CDR2 SNEGSKA (reference sequence). The J segment lost 5 bases and the V segment lost 5 bases, leaving 3 bases of the junction unmatched. The CDR3 is 11 amino acids.

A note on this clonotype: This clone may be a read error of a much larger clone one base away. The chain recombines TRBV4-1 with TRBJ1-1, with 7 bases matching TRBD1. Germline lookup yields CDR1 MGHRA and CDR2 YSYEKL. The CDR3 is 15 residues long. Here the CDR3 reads CASSRGTAADTESFF. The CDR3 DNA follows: TGCGCCAGCAGCCGGGGGACAGCGGCCGACACTGAATCTTTCTTT.

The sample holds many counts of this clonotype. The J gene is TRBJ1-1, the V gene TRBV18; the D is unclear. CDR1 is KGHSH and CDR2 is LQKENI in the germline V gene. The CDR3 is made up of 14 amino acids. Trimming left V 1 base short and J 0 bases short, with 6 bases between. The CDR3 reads CASSPRQLNTEAFF. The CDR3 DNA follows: TGTGCCAGCTCACCACGACAACTGAACACTGAAGCTTTCTTT. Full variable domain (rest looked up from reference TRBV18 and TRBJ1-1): NAGVMQNPRHLVRRRGQEARLRCSPMKGHSHVYWYRQLPEEGLKFMVYLQKENIIDESGMPKERFSAEFPKEGPSILRIQQVVRGDSAAYFCASSPRQLNTEAFFGQGTRLTVV.

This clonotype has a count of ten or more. The CDR3 loop reads CASSPRTSGYYNEQFF. The CDR3 DNA sequence: TGTGCCAGCAGCCCCAGGACTAGCGGCTACTACAATGAGCAGTTCTTC. V gene TRBV14 combines with J gene TRBJ2-1, with TRBD2 matching 10 bases. Per germline, CDR1 SGHDN and CDR2 FVKESK. The V and J ends lost 4 bases and 3 bases, in that order; junction bases with no gene match: 6. The CDR3 runs to 16 residues.

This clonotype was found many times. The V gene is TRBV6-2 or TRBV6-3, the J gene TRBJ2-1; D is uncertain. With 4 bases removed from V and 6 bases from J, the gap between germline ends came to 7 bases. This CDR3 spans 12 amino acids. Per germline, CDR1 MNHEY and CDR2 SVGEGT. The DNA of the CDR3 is TGTGCCAGCAGTTTTTTAGCCAATGAGCAGTTCTTC. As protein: CASSFLANEQFF.

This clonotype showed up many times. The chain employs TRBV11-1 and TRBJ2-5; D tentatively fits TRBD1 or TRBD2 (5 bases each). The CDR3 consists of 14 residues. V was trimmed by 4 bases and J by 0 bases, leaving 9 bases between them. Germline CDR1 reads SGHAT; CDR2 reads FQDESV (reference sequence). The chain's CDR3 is CASSSGRYQETQYF. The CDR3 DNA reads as TGTGCCAGCAGCTCGGGACGGTACCAAGAGACCCAGTACTTC. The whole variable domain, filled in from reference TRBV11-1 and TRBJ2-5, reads EAEVAQSPRYKITEKSQAVAFWCDPISGHATLYWYRQILGQGPELLVQFQDESVVDDSQLPKDRFSAERLKGVDSTLKIQPAELGDSAMYLCASSSGRYQETQYFGPGTRLLVL.

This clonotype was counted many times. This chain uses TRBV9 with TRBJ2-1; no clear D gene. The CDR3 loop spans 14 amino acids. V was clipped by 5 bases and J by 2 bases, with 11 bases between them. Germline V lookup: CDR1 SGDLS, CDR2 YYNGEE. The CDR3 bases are TGTGCCAGCAGTCCCGGACCGGCCTACAATGAGCAGTTCTTC. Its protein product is CASSPGPAYNEQFF.

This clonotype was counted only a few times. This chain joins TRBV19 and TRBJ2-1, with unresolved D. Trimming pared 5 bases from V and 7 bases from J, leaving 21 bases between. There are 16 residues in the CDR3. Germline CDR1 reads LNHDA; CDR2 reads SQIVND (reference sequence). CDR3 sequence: CASSFLTMGIGNEQFF. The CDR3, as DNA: TGTGCCAGTAGTTTCCTGACGATGGGTATAGGGAATGAGCAGTTCTTC.

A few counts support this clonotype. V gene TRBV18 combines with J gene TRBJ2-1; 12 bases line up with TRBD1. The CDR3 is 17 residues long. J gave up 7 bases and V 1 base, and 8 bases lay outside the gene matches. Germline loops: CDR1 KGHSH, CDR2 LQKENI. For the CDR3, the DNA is TGTGCCAGCTCACCACTGAGAGGGACAGGGGGCTCGAATGAGCAGTTCTTC. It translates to CASSPLRGTGGSNEQFF.

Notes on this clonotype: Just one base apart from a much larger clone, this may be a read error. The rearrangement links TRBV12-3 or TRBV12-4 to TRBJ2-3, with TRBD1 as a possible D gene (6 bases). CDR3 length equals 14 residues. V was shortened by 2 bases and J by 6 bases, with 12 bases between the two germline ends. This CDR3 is CASSLTGMSDTQYF. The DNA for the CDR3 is TGTGCCAGCAGTTTAACAGGGATGAGTGATACGCAGTATTTT.

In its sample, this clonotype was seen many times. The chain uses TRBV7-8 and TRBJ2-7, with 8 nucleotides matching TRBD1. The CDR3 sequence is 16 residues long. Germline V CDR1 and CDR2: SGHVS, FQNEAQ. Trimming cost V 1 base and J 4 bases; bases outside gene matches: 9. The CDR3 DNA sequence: TGTGCCAGCAGCTTAGGCCCCGGGACAGGAATGTACGAGCAGTACTTC. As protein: CASSLGPGTGMYEQYF. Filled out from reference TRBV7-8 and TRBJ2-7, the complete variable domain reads GAGVSQSPRYKVAKRGQDVALRCDPISGHVSLFWYQQALGQGPEFLTYFQNEAQLDKSGLPSDRFFAERPEGSVSTLKIQRTQQEDSAVYLCASSLGPGTGMYEQYFGPGTRLTVT.

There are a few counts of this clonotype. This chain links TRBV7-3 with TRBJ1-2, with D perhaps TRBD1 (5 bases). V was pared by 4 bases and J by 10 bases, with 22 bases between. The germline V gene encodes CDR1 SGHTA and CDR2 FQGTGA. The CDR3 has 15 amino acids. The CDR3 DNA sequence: TGTGCCAGCAGCTACCCAGGGCAGGGCCGGGAGGACTACACCTTC. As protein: CASSYPGQGREDYTF.